A selection of T cell receptor beta chains follows, all from one sample in a study of T cell clonotyping in hematopoietic cell transplantation. Sequencing used immunoSEQ multiplex PCR; TCRdb keeps in-frame clones, though not all of them. Found here are tens of thousands of clones, 95% of them singletons; the top ten hold approximately 0.9%. Sequencing was done on a sample of peripheral blood mononuclear cells. The receptors shown here come from a man younger than 45 in good health. Some clones in this sample may be carry-over from other donors' samples. Both conserved end residues are part of each CDR3.

v_gene: TRBV7-3
CDR3aa: CASSWGQGTDTQYF

v_gene: TRBV5-1
CDR3aa: CASSLESQGSYGYTF

v_gene: TRBV5-4
CDR3aa: CASSLEVGTPGYGYTF

v_gene: TRBV10-1
CDR3aa: CASRAGAADTQYF

v_gene: TRBV6-4
CDR3aa: CASSPAGSGYNEQFF

v_gene: TRBV5-1
CDR3aa: CASSFDVGESEQFF

v_gene: TRBV19
CDR3aa: CASSIVAITTGELFF

v_gene: TRBV2
CDR3aa: CASREGDLGNQPQHF

v_gene: TRBV2
CDR3aa: CASNERDLEQETQYF

v_gene: TRBV5-1
CDR3aa: CASKTLAGNTDTQYF

v_gene: TRBV12-5
CDR3aa: CASGLVWGYEQYF

v_gene: TRBV7-3
CDR3aa: CASSRQAGGPYNEQFF

v_gene: TRBV6-1
CDR3aa: CASSHGQGAYGYTF

v_gene: TRBV4-2
CDR3aa: CASSQNLLTSGGKTYEQYF

v_gene: TRBV5-4
CDR3aa: CASSAQVGGSYEQYF

v_gene: TRBV6-5
CDR3aa: CASSYDSPRNTEAFF

v_gene: TRBV6-6
CDR3aa: CASSMGGVFAF

v_gene: TRBV7-3
CDR3aa: CASSLLGGTDTQYF

v_gene: TRBV30
CDR3aa: CAWRTTRNTEAFF

v_gene: TRBV19
CDR3aa: CVSTDGTSGYEQYF

v_gene: TRBV27
CDR3aa: CASSRDRGLVGYTF

v_gene: TRBV9
CDR3aa: CASSVAAGGNEKLFF

v_gene: TRBV27
CDR3aa: CASAGGPRGYTF

v_gene: TRBV29-1
CDR3aa: CSVGARGLDTEAFF

v_gene: TRBV30
CDR3aa: CAWSRGQAPYQQYF